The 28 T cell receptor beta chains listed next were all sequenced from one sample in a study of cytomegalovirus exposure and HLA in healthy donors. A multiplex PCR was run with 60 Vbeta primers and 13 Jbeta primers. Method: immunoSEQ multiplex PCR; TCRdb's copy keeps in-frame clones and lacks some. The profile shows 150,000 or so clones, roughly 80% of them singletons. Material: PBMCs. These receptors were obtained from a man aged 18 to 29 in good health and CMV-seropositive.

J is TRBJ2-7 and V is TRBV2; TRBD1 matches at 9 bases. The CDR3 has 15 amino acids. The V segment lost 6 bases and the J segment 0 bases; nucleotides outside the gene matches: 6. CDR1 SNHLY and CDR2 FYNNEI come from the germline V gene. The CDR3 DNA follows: TGTGCCAGCAGCGCCGGGACAGGGACCTCCTACGAGCAGTACTTC. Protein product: CASSAGTGTSYEQYF. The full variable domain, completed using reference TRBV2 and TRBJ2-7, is EPEVTQTPSHQVTQMGQEVILRCVPISNHLYFYWYRQILGQKVEFLVSFYNNEISEKSEIFDDQFSVERPDGSNFTLKIRSTKLEDSAMYFCASSAGTGTSYEQYFGPGTRLTVT.

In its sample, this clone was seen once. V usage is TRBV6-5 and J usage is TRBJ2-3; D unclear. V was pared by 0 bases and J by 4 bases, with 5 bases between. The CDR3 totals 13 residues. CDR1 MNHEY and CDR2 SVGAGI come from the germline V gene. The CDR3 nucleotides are TGTGCCAGCAGTTACTCGTACTCAGATACGCAGTATTTT. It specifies CASSYSYSDTQYF.

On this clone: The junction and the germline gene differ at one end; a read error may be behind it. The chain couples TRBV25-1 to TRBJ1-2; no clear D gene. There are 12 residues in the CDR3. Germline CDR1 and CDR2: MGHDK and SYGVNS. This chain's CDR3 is CASSEYPSGYPF. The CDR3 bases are TGTGCCAGCAGTGAATACCCTAGTGGCTACCCCTTC.

The CDR3: CASSYPGVYHLSYEQYF. In DNA, the CDR3 is TGTGCCAGCAGTTACCCCGGGGTTTACCATCTCTCCTACGAGCAGTACTTC. The chain couples TRBV28 to TRBJ2-7; TRBD2 is a possible D gene (5 bases). Germline V gives CDR1 MDHEN, CDR2 SYDVKM. The CDR3 extends over 17 amino acids. V was cut by 4 bases and J by 0 bases, with 19 bases left in between.

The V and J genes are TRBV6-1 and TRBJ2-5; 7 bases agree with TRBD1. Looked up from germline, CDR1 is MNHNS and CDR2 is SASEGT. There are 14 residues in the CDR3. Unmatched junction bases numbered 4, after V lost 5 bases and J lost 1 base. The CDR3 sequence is CASSKDRAQETQYF. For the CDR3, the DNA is TGTGCCAGCAGTAAAGACAGGGCCCAAGAGACCCAGTACTTC.

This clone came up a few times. DNA for the CDR3: TGTGCCAGCACCCCAAGGACGACAGGGGCCCTCTCCTACGAGCAGTACTTC. Translating gives CASTPRTTGALSYEQYF. The chain recombines TRBV25-1 with TRBJ2-7; 8 bases are shared with TRBD1. The V segment lost 7 bases and the J segment 0 bases; nucleotides outside the gene matches: 14. The germline V gene has CDR1 MGHDK and CDR2 SYGVNS. CDR3 size: 17 residues.

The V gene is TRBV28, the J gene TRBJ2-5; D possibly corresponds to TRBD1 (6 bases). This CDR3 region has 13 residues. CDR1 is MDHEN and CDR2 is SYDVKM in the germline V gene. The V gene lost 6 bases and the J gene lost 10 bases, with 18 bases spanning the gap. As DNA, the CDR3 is TGTGCCAGCAGCCCGACAGGCCCCGGAGGCCAGTACTTC. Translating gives CASSPTGPGGQYF. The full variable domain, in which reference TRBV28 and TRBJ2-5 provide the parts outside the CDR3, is DVKVTQSSRYLVKRTGEKVFLECVQDMDHENMFWYRQDPGLGLRLIYFSYDVKMKEKGDIPEGYSVSREKKERFSLILESASTNQTSMYLCASSPTGPGGQYFGPGTRLLVL.

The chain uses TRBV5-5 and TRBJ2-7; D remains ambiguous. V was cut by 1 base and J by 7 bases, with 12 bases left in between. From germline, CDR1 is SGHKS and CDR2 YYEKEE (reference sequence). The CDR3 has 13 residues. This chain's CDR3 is CASSLSGRYEQYF. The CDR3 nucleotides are TGTGCCAGCAGCTTGTCGGGTAGATATGAGCAGTACTTC.

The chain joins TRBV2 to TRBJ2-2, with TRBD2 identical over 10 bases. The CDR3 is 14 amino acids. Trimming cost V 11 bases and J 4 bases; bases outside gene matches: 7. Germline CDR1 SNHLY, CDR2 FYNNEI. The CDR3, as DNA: TGTGCCGACGGGCTAGCGGGAGCCACCGGGGAGCTGTTTTTT. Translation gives CADGLAGATGELFF.

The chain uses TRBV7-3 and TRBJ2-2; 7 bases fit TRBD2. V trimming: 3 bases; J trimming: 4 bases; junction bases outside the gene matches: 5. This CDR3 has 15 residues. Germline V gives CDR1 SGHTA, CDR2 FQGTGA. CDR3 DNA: TGTGCCAGCAGCTTGGGACGCGGGAGCACCGGGGAGCTGTTTTTT. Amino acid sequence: CASSLGRGSTGELFF.

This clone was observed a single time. This CDR3 reads CASRTGQGNHYGYTF. The CDR3 nucleotides read TGTGCCAGCAGGACGGGACAGGGAAATCACTATGGCTACACCTTC. The chain uses TRBV28 and TRBJ1-2; 9 bases are a match to TRBD1. With V trimmed by 6 bases and J by 3 bases, 8 bases remained unmatched. CDR3 length: 15 residues. Germline CDR1 and CDR2: MDHEN and SYDVKM.

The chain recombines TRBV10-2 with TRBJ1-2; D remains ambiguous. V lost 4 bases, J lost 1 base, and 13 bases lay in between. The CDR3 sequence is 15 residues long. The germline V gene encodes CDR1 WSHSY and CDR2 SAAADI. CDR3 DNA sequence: TGCGCCAGCAGTGCCATCGACGGGGTTAACTATGGCTACACCTTC. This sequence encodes CASSAIDGVNYGYTF.

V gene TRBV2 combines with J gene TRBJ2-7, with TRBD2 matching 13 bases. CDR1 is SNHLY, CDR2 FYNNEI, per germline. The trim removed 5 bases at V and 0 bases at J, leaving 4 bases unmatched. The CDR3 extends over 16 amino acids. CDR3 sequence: CASSLGTSGTSYEQYF. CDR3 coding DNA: TGTGCCAGCAGTCTTGGGACTAGCGGGACCTCCTACGAGCAGTACTTC.

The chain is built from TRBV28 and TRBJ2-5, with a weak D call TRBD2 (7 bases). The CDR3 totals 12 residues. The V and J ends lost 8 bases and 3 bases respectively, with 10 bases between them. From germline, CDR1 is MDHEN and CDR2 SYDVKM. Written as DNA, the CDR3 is TGTGCCAGCGGGGGGGGCAAAGAGACCCAGTACTTC. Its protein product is CASGGGKETQYF.

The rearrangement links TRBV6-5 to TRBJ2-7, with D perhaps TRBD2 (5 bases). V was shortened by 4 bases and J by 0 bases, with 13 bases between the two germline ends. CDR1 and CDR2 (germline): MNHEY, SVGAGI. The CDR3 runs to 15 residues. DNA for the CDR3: TGTGCCAGCAGTTCCTTGAGGACTGACTCCTACGAGCAGTACTTC. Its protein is CASSSLRTDSYEQYF.

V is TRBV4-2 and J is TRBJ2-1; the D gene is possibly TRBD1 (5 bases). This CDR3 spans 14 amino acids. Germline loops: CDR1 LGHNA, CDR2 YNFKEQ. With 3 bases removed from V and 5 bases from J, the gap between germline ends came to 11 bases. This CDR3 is CASSHRQLDNEQFF. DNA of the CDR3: TGTGCCAGCAGCCACAGACAGTTAGACAATGAGCAGTTCTTC.

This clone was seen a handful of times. CDR3 in amino acids: CASSPQLYTEAFF. In DNA, the CDR3 is TGTGCCAGCTCCCCACAGCTCTACACTGAAGCTTTCTTT. The rearrangement joins TRBV11-2 to TRBJ1-1; no clear D. This CDR3 spans 13 amino acids. Germline V CDR1 and CDR2: SGHAT, FQNNGV. Trimming pared 8 bases from V and 3 bases from J, leaving 13 bases between.

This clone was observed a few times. The CDR3 is CASSIPQGARVYGYTF. For the CDR3, the DNA is TGTGCCAGCAGTATTCCACAGGGGGCGCGGGTCTATGGCTACACCTTC. The chain links TRBV28 to TRBJ1-2; 9 nucleotides agree with TRBD1. This CDR3 region has 16 residues. V lost 5 bases, J lost 4 bases, and 11 bases stayed unmatched. Germline V gene data show CDR1 as MDHEN and CDR2 as SYDVKM.

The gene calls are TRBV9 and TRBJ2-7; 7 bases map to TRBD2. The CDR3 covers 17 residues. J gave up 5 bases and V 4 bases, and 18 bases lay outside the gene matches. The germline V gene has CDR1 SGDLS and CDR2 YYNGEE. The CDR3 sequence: CASSPEGSAGLGHEQYF. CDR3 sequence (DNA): TGTGCCAGCAGCCCCGAAGGGTCAGCGGGACTGGGCCACGAGCAGTACTTC. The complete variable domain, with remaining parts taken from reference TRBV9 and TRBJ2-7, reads DSGVTQTPKHLITATGQRVTLRCSPRSGDLSVYWYQQSLDQGLQFLIQYYNGEERAKGNILERFSAQQFPDLHSELNLSSLELGDSALYFCASSPEGSAGLGHEQYFGPGTRLTVT.

CDR3 region: CASSSNRGRLETQYF. The CDR3 nucleotides are TGTGCCAGCAGCTCAAACAGGGGGCGCTTGGAGACCCAGTACTTC. J is TRBJ2-5 and V is TRBV11-2; 9 nucleotides match TRBD1. The germline gives CDR1 SGHAT, CDR2 FQNNGV. The CDR3 extends over 15 amino acids. V lost 4 bases and J lost 5; bases outside the gene matches: 8.

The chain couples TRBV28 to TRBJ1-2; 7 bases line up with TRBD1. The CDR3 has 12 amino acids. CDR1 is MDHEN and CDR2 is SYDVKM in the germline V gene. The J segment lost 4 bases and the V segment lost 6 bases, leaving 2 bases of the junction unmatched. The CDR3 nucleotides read TGTGCCAGCAGAGGGGGCGGCTATGGCTACACCTTC. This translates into CASRGGGYGYTF.

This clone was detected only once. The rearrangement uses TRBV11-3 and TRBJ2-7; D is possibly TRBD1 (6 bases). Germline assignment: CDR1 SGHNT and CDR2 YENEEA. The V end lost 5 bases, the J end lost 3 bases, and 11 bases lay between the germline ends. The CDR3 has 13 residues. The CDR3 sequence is CASSLTGNYEQYF. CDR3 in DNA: TGTGCCAGCAGCCTGACAGGTAACTACGAGCAGTACTTC.

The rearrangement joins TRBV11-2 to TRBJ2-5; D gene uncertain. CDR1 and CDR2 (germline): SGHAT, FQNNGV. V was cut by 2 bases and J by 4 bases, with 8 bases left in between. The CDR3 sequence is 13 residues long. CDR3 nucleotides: TGTGCCAGCAGCTTACAGGTTTTAGAGACCCAGTACTTC. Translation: CASSLQVLETQYF.

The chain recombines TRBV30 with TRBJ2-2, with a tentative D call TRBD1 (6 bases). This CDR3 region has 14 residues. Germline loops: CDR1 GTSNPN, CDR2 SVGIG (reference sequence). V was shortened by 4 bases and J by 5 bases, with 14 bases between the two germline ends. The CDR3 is CAWNRQAETGELFF. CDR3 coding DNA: TGTGCCTGGAATAGACAGGCGGAGACCGGGGAGCTGTTTTTT. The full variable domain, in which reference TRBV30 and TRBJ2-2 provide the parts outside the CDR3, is SQTIHQWPATLVQPVGSPLSLECTVEGTSNPNLYWYRQAAGRGLQLLFYSVGIGQISSEVPQNLSASRPQDRQFILSSKKLLLSDSGFYLCAWNRQAETGELFFGEGSRLTVL.

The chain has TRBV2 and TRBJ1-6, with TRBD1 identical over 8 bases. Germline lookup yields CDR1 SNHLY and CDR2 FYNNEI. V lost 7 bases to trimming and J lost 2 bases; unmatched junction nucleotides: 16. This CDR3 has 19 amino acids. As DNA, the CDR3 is TGTGCCAGCATCGGTCCGGGACAGGAATCTTTTGCCTATAATTCACCCCTCCACTTT. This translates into CASIGPGQESFAYNSPLHF.

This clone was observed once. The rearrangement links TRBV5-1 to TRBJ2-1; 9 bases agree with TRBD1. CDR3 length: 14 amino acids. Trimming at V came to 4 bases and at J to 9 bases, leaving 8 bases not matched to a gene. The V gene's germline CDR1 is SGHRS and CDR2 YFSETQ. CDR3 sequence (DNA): TGCGCCAGCAGCACCAACACAGGGGGCAGTGAGCAGTTCTTC. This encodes CASSTNTGGSEQFF. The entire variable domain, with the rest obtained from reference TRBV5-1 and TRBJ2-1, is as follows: KAGVTQTPRYLIKTRGQQVTLSCSPISGHRSVSWYQQTPGQGLQFLFEYFSETQRNKGNFPGRFSGRQFSNSRSEMNVSTLELGDSALYLCASSTNTGGSEQFFGPGTRLTVL.

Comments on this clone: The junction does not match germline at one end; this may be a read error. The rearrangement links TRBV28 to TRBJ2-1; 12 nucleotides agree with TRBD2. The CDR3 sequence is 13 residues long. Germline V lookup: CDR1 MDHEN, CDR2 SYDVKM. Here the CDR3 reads CASSSASGRERFF. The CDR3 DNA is TGTGCCAGCAGTTCGGCTAGCGGGAGGGAGCGGTTCTTC.

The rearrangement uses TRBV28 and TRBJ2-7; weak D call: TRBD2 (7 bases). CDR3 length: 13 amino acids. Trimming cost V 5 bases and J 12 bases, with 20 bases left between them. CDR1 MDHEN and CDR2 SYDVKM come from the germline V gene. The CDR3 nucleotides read TGTGCCAGCAGTCAAAACACGGGGGGAGGGGGGTACTTC. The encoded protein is CASSQNTGGGGYF.